This T cell receptor beta chain was recorded in a study of T cell changes during pregnancy in multiple sclerosis. Germline lookup yields CDR1 ENHRY and CDR2 SYGVKD. V dropped 11 bases and J dropped 0 bases, with 14 bases sitting between them. This CDR3 has 14 amino acids. Generated by immunoSEQ multiplex PCR, the TCRdb table keeps only in-frame clones and is missing some. The table records 50,000 to 55,000 clones, about 93% of them present only once. The sequences come from CD4+ T cells from peripheral blood mononuclear cells, collected in the third trimester of pregnancy. The clonotype comes from a female donor with multiple sclerosis, enrolled in a pregnancy study. This sequence joins TRBV10-3 and TRBJ1-5; no clear D. The CDR3 DNA reads as TGTGCCGTCGGTGGGCAGTATAGCAATCAGCCCCAGCATTTT. Encoded protein: CAVGGQYSNQPQHF.